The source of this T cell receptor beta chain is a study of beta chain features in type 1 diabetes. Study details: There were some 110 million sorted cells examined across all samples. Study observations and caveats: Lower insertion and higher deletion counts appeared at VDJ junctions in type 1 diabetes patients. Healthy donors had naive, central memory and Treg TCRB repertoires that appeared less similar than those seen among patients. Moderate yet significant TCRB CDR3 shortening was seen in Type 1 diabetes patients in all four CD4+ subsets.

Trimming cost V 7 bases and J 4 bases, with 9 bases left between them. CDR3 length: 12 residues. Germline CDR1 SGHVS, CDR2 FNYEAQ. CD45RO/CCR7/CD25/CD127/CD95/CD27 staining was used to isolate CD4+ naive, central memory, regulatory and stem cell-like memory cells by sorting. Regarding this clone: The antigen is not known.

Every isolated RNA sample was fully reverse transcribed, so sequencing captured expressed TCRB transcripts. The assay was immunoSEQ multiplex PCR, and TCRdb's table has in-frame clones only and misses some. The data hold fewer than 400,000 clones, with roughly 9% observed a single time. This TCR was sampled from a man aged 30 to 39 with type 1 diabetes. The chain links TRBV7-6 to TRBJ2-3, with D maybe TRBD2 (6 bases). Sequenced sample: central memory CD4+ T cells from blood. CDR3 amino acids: CASTSGADTQYF. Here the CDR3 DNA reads TGTGCCAGCACCTCGGGGGCAGATACGCAGTATTTT.